This T cell receptor beta chain was identified during a study of blood T cells in healthy people across ages (dated by TCRdb to between 2014 and 2016). With regard to the full study: In model experiments, template switching captured roughly one uniquely barcoded TCR beta cDNA molecule for every two T cells. Using the same blood draw, the study looked at two additional independent replicas of 1 million unique cDNA reads for two donors, one aged 18 to 30 and the other aged 80 or older. To avoid experimental bias, donors of different ages were distributed randomly across sequencing lanes. To track age-related changes in TCR beta repertoire diversity, the study relied on deep sequencing normalized with unique cDNA molecular identifiers. Donors were grouped into four age groups: young (average roughly 15 years), middle-aged (39), aged (about 59) and long-lived (around 80).

The approximately 41 donors, aged roughly 6 to 100 years, were systemically healthy Caucasian individuals from Russia. Ten milliliters of peripheral blood were drawn from each donor into EDTA-treated Vacutainer tubes. Ficoll-Paque density-gradient centrifugation was used to isolate PBMCs, with at least 7 million per sample. Total RNA, at least 6 micrograms per sample, was extracted from PBMCs with Trizol reagent. For every donor, flow cytometry on a PBMC aliquot measured the percentage of naive CD45RAhigh/CD27high T cells. The table lists this clonotype with a few counts. No cognate antigen has been identified for it. Within one base of it there is no much larger clone, and no base qualities were kept. Study-level results and caveats: As age increased, observed TCR beta diversity per million T cells dropped in a roughly linear way, and a significant reduction was already evident by age 40. Conclusive comparison of naive and antigen-experienced compartments was prevented by the profiling of bulk unsorted PBMCs. Estimates of total diversity from one million sequenced T cells were regarded as lower bounds and underestimates. The long-lived group showed more naive CD4+ T cells, fewer expanded clones and increased TCR diversity than the aged group, suggesting age selection. Because donor CMV infection status was unknown, age-related changes in expanded clonotypes were potentially confounded. There was a strong correlation between observed TCR beta diversity and the percentage of naive T cells measured by flow cytometry.

Library construction relied on 5' RACE. TCRdb lists the instrument as Illumina HiSeq 2500. A second roughly 6 to 12 cycle PCR used a sample-barcoded 5' primer and a J-beta primer mix. A unique molecular identifier was introduced onto each TCR beta cDNA molecule by a template-switch 5' adaptor carrying 12 random nucleotides. Each sample yielded at least 3 million CDR3-containing paired-end reads. All of the RNA was converted into first-strand cDNA using the Mint cDNA synthesis kit, with a TRBC-specific oligonucleotide serving as the primer. After uracil-DNA glycosylase treatment, a first 18-cycle PCR used universal primers M1SS and BC2_uni_R on all cDNA. In the original analysis: Each sample was normalized by randomly selecting 1 million high-quality reads, each carrying a distinct molecular identifier. Instead of being binned into consensus sequences, reads with shared molecular identifiers were discarded. MiTCR, with a Q25 quality threshold and the strictest error-elimination algorithm, was used for CDR3 identification, clonotype clustering and error correction. A nonparametric unseen species model with Euler transformation was used to estimate lower-bound total TCR beta diversity. TCRdb passed the public sequencing reads through fastp at Q25 and MiXCR, retaining productive beta sequences. CDR3 protein sequences are deduplicated, and each keeps its most common genes and DNA. The V and J calls and clone size come from TCRdb's table, not from the authors' own analysis. Recorded for this sample are over a million distinct CDR3 sequences; around two fifths of them occurred a single time. The biggest ten clones account for under 8% of the sample.

The junction shows trimming of 0 bases on V and 5 bases on J, plus 12 bases between the germline ends. CDR3 length: 15 amino acids, cysteine to phenylalanine. The entry retains the CDR3 DNA only, 45 bases that are in frame from base 1. According to the germline V gene (reference sequence), CDR1 reads LGHDT and CDR2 reads YNNKEL. The TCR was taken from a woman younger than 30 in good health. The chain employs TRBV3-1 and TRBJ2-3; no D gene can be assigned with confidence. Sequenced material: blood. The DNA reads as follows: TGTGCCAGCAGCCAAGATCGGATAGCAGGAGATACGCAGTATTTT. The resulting protein is CASSQDRIAGDTQYF.